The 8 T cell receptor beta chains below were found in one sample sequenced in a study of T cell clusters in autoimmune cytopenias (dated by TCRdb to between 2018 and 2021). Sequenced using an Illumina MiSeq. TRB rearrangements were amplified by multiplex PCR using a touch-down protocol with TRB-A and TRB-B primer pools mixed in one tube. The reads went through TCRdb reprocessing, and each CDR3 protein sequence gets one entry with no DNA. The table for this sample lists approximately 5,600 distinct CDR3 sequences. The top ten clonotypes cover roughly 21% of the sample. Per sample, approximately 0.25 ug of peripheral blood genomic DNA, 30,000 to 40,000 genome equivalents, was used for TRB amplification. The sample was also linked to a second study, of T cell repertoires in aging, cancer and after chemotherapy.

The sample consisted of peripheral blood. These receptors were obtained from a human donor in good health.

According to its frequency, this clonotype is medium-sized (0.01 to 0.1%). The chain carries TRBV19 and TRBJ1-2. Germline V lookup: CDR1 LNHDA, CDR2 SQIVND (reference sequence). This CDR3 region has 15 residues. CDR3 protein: CASSSSVASNYGYTF.

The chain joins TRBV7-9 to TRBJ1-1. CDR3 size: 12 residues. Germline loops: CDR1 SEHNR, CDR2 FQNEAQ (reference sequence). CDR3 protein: CASHGEGTEAFF.

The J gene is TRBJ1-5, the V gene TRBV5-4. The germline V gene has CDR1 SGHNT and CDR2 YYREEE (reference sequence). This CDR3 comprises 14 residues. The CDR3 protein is CASSFEGTNQPQHF. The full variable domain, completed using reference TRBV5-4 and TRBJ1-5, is ETGVTQSPTHLIKTRGQQVTLRCSSQSGHNTVSWYQQALGQGPQFIFQYYREEENGRGNFPPRFSGLQFPNYSSELNVNALELDDSALYLCASSFEGTNQPQHFGDGTRLSIL.

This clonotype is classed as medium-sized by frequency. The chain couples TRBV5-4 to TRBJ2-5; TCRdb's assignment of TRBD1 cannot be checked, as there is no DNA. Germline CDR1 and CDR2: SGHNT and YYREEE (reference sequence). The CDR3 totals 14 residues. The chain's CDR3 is CASSSRTGGETQYF.

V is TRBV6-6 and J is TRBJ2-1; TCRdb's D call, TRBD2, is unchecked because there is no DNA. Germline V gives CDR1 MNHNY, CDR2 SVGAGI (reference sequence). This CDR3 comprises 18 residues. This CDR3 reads CASRPFPPRLAGGNEQFF.

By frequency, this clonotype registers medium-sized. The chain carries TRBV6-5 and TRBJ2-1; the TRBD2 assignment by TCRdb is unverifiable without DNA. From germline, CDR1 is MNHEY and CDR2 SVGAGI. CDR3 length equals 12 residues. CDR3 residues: CASGGSGGEQFF.

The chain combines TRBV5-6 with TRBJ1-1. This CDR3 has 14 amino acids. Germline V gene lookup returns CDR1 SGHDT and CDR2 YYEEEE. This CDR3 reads CASSLAGRETEAFF.

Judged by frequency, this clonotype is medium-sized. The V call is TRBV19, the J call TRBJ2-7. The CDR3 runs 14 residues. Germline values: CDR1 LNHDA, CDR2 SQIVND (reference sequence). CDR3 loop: CASSIDIGNYEQYF.